This is a list of T cell receptor beta chains from one sample in a study of blood T cells in healthy people across ages. TCRdb independently ran MiXCR on the 5' RACE reads; one entry per CDR3 protein. The repertoire holds hundreds of thousands of distinct CDR3 sequences, with about 42% as singletons. Sample: blood. These TCRs come from a man aged 55 to 70 in good health. CDR3s include the opening cysteine and the closing phenylalanine or tryptophan. D genes are given only for firm matches.

D: -; V: TRBV20-1; J: TRBJ2-3; CDR3: CSAPLLTITDTQYF
D: -; V: TRBV20-1; J: TRBJ1-5; CDR3: CSARLEGGAGNQPQHF
D: TRBD1; V: TRBV5-8; J: TRBJ2-5; CDR3: CASSGDREETQYF
D: TRBD2; V: TRBV27; J: TRBJ2-1; CDR3: CASSQPGLAGGPRYNEQFF
D: TRBD1; V: TRBV7-2; J: TRBJ2-7; CDR3: CASSLGLRDRVLEQYF
D: -; V: TRBV6-5; J: TRBJ2-1; CDR3: CASSYSRGPYNEQFF
D: -; V: TRBV4-1; J: TRBJ2-6; CDR3: CASSQVWAEGSGANVLTF
D: -; V: TRBV6-6; J: TRBJ2-7; CDR3: CASSYDSYEQYF
D: TRBD1; V: TRBV20-1; J: -; CDR3: CSAREGRTGAYEQYF
D: TRBD1; V: TRBV5-5; J: TRBJ2-5; CDR3: CASSLGDRVGETQYF
D: TRBD1; V: TRBV29-1; J: TRBJ2-7; CDR3: CSAGTVETGEQYF
D: -; V: TRBV7-2; J: TRBJ1-4; CDR3: CASSPPQTGIHEKLFF
D: TRBD2; V: TRBV11-2; J: TRBJ2-1; CDR3: CASSSTGTSGGAAWGEQFF
D: -; V: TRBV9; J: TRBJ1-4; CDR3: CASSPPNEKLFF
D: -; V: TRBV4-1; J: TRBJ2-1; CDR3: CASSRGGEGEQFF
D: TRBD2; V: TRBV6-2/TRBV6-3; J: TRBJ2-1; CDR3: CASSRTSAYNEQFF
D: -; V: TRBV6-2/TRBV6-3; J: TRBJ1-1; CDR3: CASSVNTEAFF
D: -; V: TRBV5-8; J: TRBJ1-2; CDR3: CASTMTASRVKGYGYTF
D: TRBD1; V: TRBV11-2; J: TRBJ1-1; CDR3: CASSWGQVLNTEAFF
D: -; V: TRBV27; J: TRBJ1-4; CDR3: CASSLVGGATNEKLFF
D: TRBD2; V: TRBV9; J: TRBJ2-7; CDR3: CASSTAGGSSYEQYF
D: TRBD1; V: TRBV9; J: TRBJ1-6; CDR3: CASSPRTGGTSPLHF
D: TRBD1; V: TRBV6-5; J: TRBJ1-4; CDR3: CASSYDRVSEKLFF
D: TRBD2; V: TRBV4-3; J: TRBJ2-3; CDR3: CASSQKITSGGVSTDTQYF
D: TRBD1; V: TRBV20-1; J: TRBJ1-4; CDR3: CSARASIGQGLGGEKLFF
D: -; V: TRBV7-9; J: TRBJ2-3; CDR3: CASRPTRGTDTQYF
D: -; V: TRBV4-1; J: TRBJ2-1; CDR3: CASSQARVYEQFF
D: -; V: TRBV20-1; J: TRBJ2-5; CDR3: CSARVQETQYF
D: -; V: TRBV6-2/TRBV6-3; J: TRBJ1-6; CDR3: CASSRGGNNSPLHF
D: -; V: TRBV9; J: TRBJ1-6; CDR3: CASSPDPGLSNPPLHF
D: TRBD1; V: TRBV12-3/TRBV12-4; J: -; CDR3: CASSLTGLEQYF
D: TRBD2; V: TRBV15; J: -; CDR3: CATSTLAGTQYF
D: TRBD1; V: TRBV5-1; J: TRBJ1-4; CDR3: CASSSGQGIEKLFF
D: TRBD1; V: TRBV7-2; J: TRBJ2-7; CDR3: CASSSPPGGQLTYEQYF
D: -; V: TRBV12-3/TRBV12-4; J: TRBJ1-2; CDR3: CASSLRLAGYTF
D: -; V: TRBV20-1; J: TRBJ2-7; CDR3: CSDNKAYEQYF
D: TRBD1; V: TRBV9; J: TRBJ1-6; CDR3: CASSRDRAYGSPLHF
D: TRBD2; V: TRBV7-2; J: TRBJ2-1; CDR3: CASSHRLAGGPNEQFF
D: TRBD2; V: TRBV25-1; J: TRBJ2-2; CDR3: CASSEGLAGGMNTGELFF
D: TRBD1; V: TRBV5-4; J: TRBJ1-2; CDR3: CASSLVNFGQGANYGYTF
D: TRBD1; V: TRBV6-5; J: TRBJ2-1; CDR3: CASSYEGAHEQFF
D: TRBD2; V: TRBV12-3/TRBV12-4; J: TRBJ2-1; CDR3: CASSRLAGFGEQFF
D: -; V: TRBV4-3; J: TRBJ2-6; CDR3: CASSQGNPSGANVLTF
D: TRBD1; V: TRBV10-3; J: TRBJ1-5; CDR3: CAISEGTGNQPQHF
D: TRBD1; V: TRBV7-9; J: TRBJ1-6; CDR3: CASSTWTGSSDSPLHF
D: TRBD1; V: TRBV29-1; J: TRBJ1-2; CDR3: CSVEDRDSGYTF
D: TRBD1; V: TRBV15; J: TRBJ2-7; CDR3: CATRPGTGRGEQYF
D: TRBD2; V: TRBV11-2; J: TRBJ2-3; CDR3: CASSLDLAGNTDTQYF
D: -; V: TRBV12-3/TRBV12-4; J: TRBJ1-6; CDR3: CASSGLGQNNSPLHF
D: TRBD2; V: TRBV7-2; J: TRBJ2-7; CDR3: CASSLGLAGIPYEQYF
D: TRBD1; V: TRBV27; J: TRBJ1-2; CDR3: CASSSPGQAFYGYTF